Shown below are 19 T cell receptor beta chains from a single sample sequenced in a study of PD-1 blockade in mismatch repair-deficient tumors. Generated by immunoSEQ multiplex PCR, the TCRdb table keeps only in-frame clones and is missing some. The repertoire holds 15,000 or so clones, 75% to 85% seen once, with 1.8% in the top ten. The sequences come from PBMCs, collected approximately 15 weeks after starting pembrolizumab. These receptors were obtained from an adult with mismatch repair-deficient cancer.

The V gene is TRBV9, the J gene TRBJ1-5, with 8 bases aligning to TRBD1. Per the germline V gene, CDR1 is SGDLS and CDR2 is YYNGEE. V lost 4 bases to trimming and J lost 1 base; unmatched junction nucleotides: 4. This CDR3 is 15 amino acids long. This chain's CDR3 is CASSPGQGSNQPQHF. The CDR3 bases are TGTGCCAGCAGCCCCGGACAGGGAAGCAATCAGCCCCAGCATTTT.

V gene TRBV9 combines with J gene TRBJ2-5, with TRBD2 as a possible D gene (6 bases). Germline-derived CDR1 and CDR2 are SGDLS and YYNGEE. This CDR3 is 14 amino acids long. Trimming removed 4 bases at V and 4 bases at J, with 14 bases between. Here the CDR3 reads CASSTSGTLETQYF. Written as DNA, the CDR3 is TGTGCCAGCAGCACGTCCGGGACTCTAGAGACCCAGTACTTC.

This clone was recorded only once. The chain is built from TRBV7-9 and TRBJ1-5; no firm D call. The germline V and J ends were trimmed by 0 bases and 8 bases, with 5 bases remaining between them. This CDR3 has 12 amino acids. Germline V lookup: CDR1 SEHNR, CDR2 FQNEAQ (reference sequence). As DNA, the CDR3 is TGTGCCAGCAGCTTAGCATCCAAGCCCCAGCATTTT. This sequence encodes CASSLASKPQHF. Full variable domain (remainder filled in from reference TRBV7-9 and TRBJ1-5): DTGVSQNPRHKITKRGQNVTFRCDPISEHNRLYWYRQTLGQGPEFLTYFQNEAQLEKSRLLSDRFSAERPKGSFSTLEIQRTEQGDSAMYLCASSLASKPQHFGDGTRLSIL.

This chain uses TRBV9 with TRBJ2-1; possibly TRBD1 for D (6 bases). Germline values: CDR1 SGDLS, CDR2 YYNGEE. Deletions cut 3 bases from V and 8 bases from J, with 15 bases between. The length of the CDR3 is 14 residues. The DNA of the CDR3 is TGTGCCAGCAGCGCCCGTTTTCAGGGGTATGAGCAGTTCTTC. Translating it yields CASSARFQGYEQFF.

V is TRBV7-2 and J is TRBJ2-3, with 10 bases fitting TRBD2. V lost 2 bases, J lost 3 bases, and 8 bases stayed unmatched. This CDR3 is built from 17 residues. The germline V gene encodes CDR1 SGHTA and CDR2 FQGNSA. As DNA, the CDR3 is TGTGCCAGCAGCTTAACAGGACTAGCGGCCCCTACAGATACGCAGTATTTT. Its protein product is CASSLTGLAAPTDTQYF.

This clone was counted a few times. This rearrangement joins TRBV28 to TRBJ2-7, with 7 bases lining up with TRBD1. The CDR3 spans 17 residues. Germline trimming cut 4 bases from V and 0 bases from J; bases unmatched to any gene: 12. Germline V gene lookup returns CDR1 MDHEN and CDR2 SYDVKM. Here the CDR3 DNA reads TGTGCCAGCAGTTCCTCACCCGGACAGGCCCACTCCTACGAGCAGTACTTC. It specifies CASSSSPGQAHSYEQYF.

This clone turned up a few times. This sequence joins TRBV28 and TRBJ1-1, with TRBD1 identical over 9 bases. Germline loops: CDR1 MDHEN, CDR2 SYDVKM. The CDR3 runs 13 residues. The V gene end was trimmed by 6 bases and the J gene end by 5 bases; junction bases not matched to a gene: 4. CDR3 in DNA: TGTGCCAGCAGGGGGACAGGGAGGACTGAAGCTTTCTTT. Its translation: CASRGTGRTEAFF.

V and J are TRBV6-1 and TRBJ1-1; tentative D call: TRBD1 (6 bases). Deletions cut 11 bases from V and 5 bases from J, with 24 bases between. Germline V gives CDR1 MNHNS, CDR2 SASEGT. This CDR3 comprises 15 residues. CDR3 sequence reads: CALGRGRARGTEAFF. CDR3 coding DNA: TGTGCCCTCGGGAGGGGCAGGGCTAGGGGGACTGAAGCTTTCTTT.

This chain joins TRBV7-2 and TRBJ1-2; maybe TRBD1 (5 bases). The CDR3 is made up of 14 amino acids. V gave up 10 bases and J gave up 1 base, with 16 bases separating them. Per germline, CDR1 SGHTA and CDR2 FQGNSA. CDR3 region: CAMPPGGDNYGYTF. The CDR3, as DNA: TGTGCCATGCCTCCCGGAGGGGATAACTATGGCTACACCTTC.

The genes are TRBV7-3 and TRBJ2-5; TRBD1 matches at 9 bases. Near its end, the DNA agrees better with TRBJ2-7, so the J call may be wrong. CDR3 length: 14 residues. CDR1 and CDR2 from the germline V gene are SGHTA and FQGTGA. DNA of the CDR3: TGTGCCAGCAGCTTTCTAGGACAGGGGAGCGAGCAGTACTTC. Amino acids: CASSFLGQGSEQYF.

This clone was seen more than once but under ten times. The rearrangement joins TRBV28 to TRBJ2-7, with 10 bases that match TRBD1. V lost 4 bases to trimming and J lost 6 bases; unmatched junction nucleotides: 9. CDR1 is MDHEN, CDR2 SYDVKM, per germline. The CDR3 runs 15 residues. The CDR3 region is CASSSPGTGVLEQYF. The CDR3 bases are TGTGCCAGCAGTTCACCCGGGACAGGGGTCCTCGAGCAGTACTTC.

The V and J genes are TRBV21-1 and TRBJ1-2; TRBD1 reflects the table's D call only, with no check against the DNA. TRBV21-1 is deemed a pseudogene. The CDR3 sequence is 18 residues long. CDR3 loop: CASSKRLLTGEGNYGYTF. CDR3 nucleotide sequence: TGTGCCAGCAGCAAACGCCTCTTGACAGGGGAAGGAAACTATGGCTACACCTTC.

The CDR3 coding sequence is TGTGCCAGCAGCCCTGGGACAGGGGGGGCCACAGATACGCAGTATTTT. This translates into CASSPGTGGATDTQYF. This sequence joins TRBV4-2 and TRBJ2-3; 11 nucleotides align to TRBD1. V was pared by 4 bases and J by 2 bases, with 5 bases of the junction left unmatched. The CDR3 is made up of 16 amino acids. Germline lookup yields CDR1 LGHNA and CDR2 YNFKEQ.

CDR3 residues: CASSEWGEDKNIQYF. CDR3 nucleotide sequence: TGTGCCAGCAGTGAGTGGGGGGAGGACAAAAACATTCAGTACTTC. The chain employs TRBV2 and TRBJ2-4; the D gene is possibly TRBD2 (6 bases). Per germline, CDR1 SNHLY and CDR2 FYNNEI. V was shortened by 3 bases and J by 3 bases, with 12 bases between the two germline ends. The CDR3 is 15 residues long.

The chain joins TRBV14 to TRBJ2-5; tentatively, D is TRBD1 (8 bases). The CDR3 covers 16 residues. Germline V lookup: CDR1 SGHDN, CDR2 FVKESK. V lost 3 bases to trimming and J lost 5 bases, with 19 bases between them. The CDR3 nucleotides are TGTGCCAGCAGCCAGGCGCAGCGGGACAGGCGGGAGACCCAGTACTTC. Translation gives CASSQAQRDRRETQYF.

This chain joins TRBV27 and TRBJ2-7; 7 bases map to TRBD1. This CDR3 is built from 14 residues. V lost 2 bases to trimming and J lost 2 bases; unmatched junction nucleotides: 3. Germline V lookup: CDR1 MNHEY, CDR2 SMNVEV (reference sequence). The CDR3 region is CASSLKQGTYEQYF. The CDR3 region has the DNA TGTGCCAGCAGTTTAAAACAGGGGACCTACGAGCAGTACTTC.

V usage is TRBV18 and J usage is TRBJ2-1; 9 bases fit TRBD2. The CDR3 totals 15 residues. Germline V lookup: CDR1 KGHSH, CDR2 LQKENI. V lost 3 bases, J lost 5 bases, and 5 bases stayed unmatched. The CDR3 here is CASSPGIAGDNEQFF. The CDR3 nucleotides are TGTGCCAGCTCACCTGGGATAGCGGGAGACAATGAGCAGTTCTTC.

The chain joins TRBV25-1 to TRBJ2-5, with D possibly matching TRBD1 (6 bases). V lost 6 bases, J lost 4 bases, and 12 bases lay in between. From germline, CDR1 is MGHDK and CDR2 SYGVNS. CDR3 length: 13 residues. The DNA of the CDR3 is TGTGCCAGCAGCAACCAGGGGAGAGAGACCCAGTACTTC. Residues: CASSNQGRETQYF. The entire variable domain, with the rest obtained from reference TRBV25-1 and TRBJ2-5, is as follows: EADIYQTPRYLVIGTGKKITLECSQTMGHDKMYWYQQDPGMELHLIHYSYGVNSTEKGDLSSESTVSRIRTEHFPLTLESARPSHTSQYLCASSNQGRETQYFGPGTRLLVL.

The rearrangement uses TRBV21-1 and TRBJ1-2. TRBV21-1 is given as a pseudogene. The CDR3 consists of 14 residues. The CDR3 DNA reads TGTGCCAGCAGCAAAGGGAGGGGTTTGAGCGGCTACACCTTC. Amino acids: CASSKGRGLSGYTF.